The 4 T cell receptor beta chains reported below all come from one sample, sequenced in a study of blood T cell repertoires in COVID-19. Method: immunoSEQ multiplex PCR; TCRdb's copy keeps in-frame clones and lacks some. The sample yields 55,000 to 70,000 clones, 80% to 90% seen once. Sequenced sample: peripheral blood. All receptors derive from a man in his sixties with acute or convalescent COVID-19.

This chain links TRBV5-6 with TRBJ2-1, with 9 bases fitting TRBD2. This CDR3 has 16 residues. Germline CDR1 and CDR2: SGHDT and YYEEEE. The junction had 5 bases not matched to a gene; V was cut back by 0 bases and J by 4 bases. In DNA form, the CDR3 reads TGTGCCAGCAGCTTGGAGCGGGGGGTATTGTACAATGAGCAGTTCTTC. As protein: CASSLERGVLYNEQFF. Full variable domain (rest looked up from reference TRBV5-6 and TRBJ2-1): DAGVTQSPTHLIKTRGQQVTLRCSPKSGHDTVSWYQQALGQGPQFIFQYYEEEERQRGNFPDRFSGHQFPNYSSELNVNALLLGDSALYLCASSLERGVLYNEQFFGPGTRLTVL.

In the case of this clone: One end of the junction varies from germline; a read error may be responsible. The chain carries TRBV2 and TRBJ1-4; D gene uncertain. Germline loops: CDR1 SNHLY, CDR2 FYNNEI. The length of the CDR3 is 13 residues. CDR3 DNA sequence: TGTGCCAGCTCGGACTCGACTAGTGAAAAACTGTTTTTT. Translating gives CASSDSTSEKLFF.

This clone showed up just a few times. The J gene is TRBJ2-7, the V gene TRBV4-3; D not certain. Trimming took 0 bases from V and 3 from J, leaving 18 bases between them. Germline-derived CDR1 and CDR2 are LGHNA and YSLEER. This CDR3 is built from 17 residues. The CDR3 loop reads CASSQDWSLGSNYEQYF. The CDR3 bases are TGCGCCAGCAGCCAAGATTGGTCCCTCGGGTCTAACTACGAGCAGTACTTC.

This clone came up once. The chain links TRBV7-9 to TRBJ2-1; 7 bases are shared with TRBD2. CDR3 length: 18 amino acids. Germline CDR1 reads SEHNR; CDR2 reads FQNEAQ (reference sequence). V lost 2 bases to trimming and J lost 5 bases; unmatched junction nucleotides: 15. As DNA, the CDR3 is TGTGCCAGCAGCTTACGGTTGCGGGGGTTCATCCTCGACAATGAGCAGTTCTTC. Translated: CASSLRLRGFILDNEQFF.